The 4 T cell receptor beta chains given below trace back to one sample, sequenced in a study of beta chain features in type 1 diabetes. Study findings and constraints: Shorter TCRB CDR3s, moderately but significantly so, were found in Type 1 diabetes patients in all four CD4+ subsets.

Sequenced material consisted of expressed TCRB transcripts (all of the isolated RNA was reverse transcribed). TCRdb keeps only in-frame clones here, not all; method: immunoSEQ multiplex PCR. The sample yields hundreds of thousands of clones, roughly 13% seen once. Antigen specificity for these receptors is unknown. Sequencing input: naive CD4+ T cells from blood. The receptors shown here come from a young man with type 1 diabetes.

This clone was found a few times. The chain combines TRBV2 with TRBJ1-2, with 12 bases aligning to TRBD1. The V gene end was trimmed by 5 bases and the J gene end by 4 bases; junction bases not matched to a gene: 8. The CDR3 loop spans 16 amino acids. Germline CDR1 SNHLY, CDR2 FYNNEI. The CDR3 is CASSTGTGGFGYGYTF. In DNA, the CDR3 is TGTGCCAGCAGTACCGGGACAGGGGGCTTCGGCTATGGCTACACCTTC.

The CDR3 loop reads CASSFLGTDTQYF. The CDR3 DNA sequence: TGTGCCAGCAGCTTTCTCGGTACAGATACGCAGTATTTT. The gene calls are TRBV11-3 and TRBJ2-3, with D uncertain. The CDR3 runs to 13 residues. V lost 3 bases, J lost 3 bases, and 7 bases lay in between. Germline V gene lookup returns CDR1 SGHNT and CDR2 YENEEA.

This clone was seen a handful of times. This chain uses TRBV5-4 with TRBJ1-2; a possible D gene is TRBD1 (5 bases). V lost 5 bases and J lost 5, with 16 bases in between. There are 14 residues in the CDR3. Germline CDR1 and CDR2: SGHNT and YYREEE (reference sequence). The CDR3 coding sequence is TGTGCCAGCAGGGAGGAGGGACGGAAATATGGCTACACCTTC. Its translation: CASREEGRKYGYTF. The full variable domain, its missing parts supplied by reference TRBV5-4 and TRBJ1-2, is ETGVTQSPTHLIKTRGQQVTLRCSSQSGHNTVSWYQQALGQGPQFIFQYYREEENGRGNFPPRFSGLQFPNYSSELNVNALELDDSALYLCASREEGRKYGYTFGSGTRLTVV.

The rearrangement links TRBV11-2 to TRBJ2-5; 7 bases agree with TRBD2. V gave up 5 bases and J gave up 7 bases; unmatched junction bases: 7. The CDR3 totals 13 residues. The germline V gene encodes CDR1 SGHAT and CDR2 FQNNGV. The CDR3 DNA reads as TGTGCCAGCAGCATGGGACTATCGGGGACCCAGTACTTC. As protein: CASSMGLSGTQYF.